These 29 T cell receptor beta chains were all obtained from the same sample, sequenced in a study of T cells in Graves' hyperthyroidism and ophthalmopathy. It was RNA transcripts that yielded the amplified TCR beta CDR3 regions. A first-round RT-PCR of the TCR CDR3 used the HTBI primer set. From the multiplex PCR reads, TCRdb called clonotypes with MiXCR, one entry per CDR3 protein. The sample lists 700,000 or so distinct CDR3 sequences; roughly 15% were seen once. The sample consisted of blood. All receptors derive from a woman between 50 and 59 years old with Graves' ophthalmopathy.

This clonotype was seen ten or more times. The rearrangement uses TRBV3-1 and TRBJ1-2; D is unclear. The CDR3 sequence is 15 residues long. V lost 4 bases and J lost 2, with 14 bases in between. Germline V gene data show CDR1 as LGHDT and CDR2 as YNNKEL (reference sequence). In nucleotides, the CDR3 is TGTGCCAGCAGCCGAGAGTCTAACCCGAACTATGGCTACACCTTC. Protein product: CASSRESNPNYGYTF.

Concerning this clonotype: A much larger clonotype is one base distant, so this may be a read error. This chain uses TRBV11-2 with TRBJ1-1; TRBD1 matches at 8 bases. The CDR3 consists of 16 residues. The germline gives CDR1 SGHAT, CDR2 FQNNGV. DNA of the CDR3: TGTACCAGCAGCGCCAGGGGGCGGCGGCTGAACACTGAAGCTTTCTTT. This codes for CTSSARGRRLNTEAFF.

This clonotype was detected ten times or more. This chain connects TRBV28 to TRBJ2-3; 8 bases are a match to TRBD2. CDR1 and CDR2 (germline): MDHEN, SYDVKM. The CDR3 is 13 residues long. The chain's CDR3 is CAQGAGGSDTQYF. The CDR3 region has the DNA TGTGCGCAAGGGGCGGGAGGATCCGATACGCAGTATTTT.

This chain uses TRBV5-1 with TRBJ2-3; possible D gene TRBD2, 6 bases. Trimming took off 3 bases at V and 4 bases at J, with 18 bases between the two ends. The germline gives CDR1 SGHRS, CDR2 YFSETQ. CDR3 size: 16 residues. The CDR3 DNA reads TGCGCCAGCAGCTGGGCCCCGGGGGTGACTCCAGATACGCAGTATTTT. It encodes CASSWAPGVTPDTQYF.

This clonotype was found many times. The chain uses TRBV19 and TRBJ1-1; TRBD1 matches 9 bases. The CDR3 length is 16 residues. The junction had 8 bases not matched to a gene; V was cut back by 2 bases and J by 4 bases. Germline CDR1 is LNHDA and CDR2 is SQIVND (reference sequence). The CDR3 nucleotides read TGTGCCAGTAGTATACGACAGGGGGTGGTCGCCACTGAAGCTTTCTTT. Its protein product is CASSIRQGVVATEAFF.

The rearrangement uses TRBV14 and TRBJ1-2; no clear D gene. Germline CDR1 reads SGHDN; CDR2 reads FVKESK. V lost 2 bases to trimming and J lost 2 bases, with 15 bases between them. CDR3 length equals 16 residues. CDR3 nucleotides: TGTGCCAGCAGCCAACTGAAAGGACTGACAAACTATGGCTACACCTTC. Protein product: CASSQLKGLTNYGYTF.

V is TRBV29-1 and J is TRBJ1-5; no firm D call. The germline V gene encodes CDR1 SQVTM and CDR2 ANQGSEA. The CDR3 sequence is 13 residues long. With 4 bases removed from V and 4 bases from J, the gap between germline ends came to 11 bases. The CDR3 loop reads CSVGTVENQPQHF. In nucleotides, the CDR3 is TGCAGCGTTGGAACGGTGGAGAATCAGCCCCAGCATTTT.

This clonotype has only a few counts. The rearrangement joins TRBV12-3 or TRBV12-4 to TRBJ1-3, with TRBD1 matching 7 bases. CDR3 length: 14 amino acids. The V segment lost 6 bases and the J segment 2 bases; nucleotides outside the gene matches: 4. The CDR3 spells CASSQGVAGNTIYF. CDR3 sequence (DNA): TGTGCCAGCAGCCAGGGGGTTGCTGGAAACACCATATATTTT.

V gene TRBV19 combines with J gene TRBJ2-5, with 7 bases aligning to TRBD2. The length of the CDR3 is 14 residues. Germline lookup yields CDR1 LNHDA and CDR2 SQIVND (reference sequence). Losses at the gene ends were 1 base for V and 3 bases for J; bases not matched to a gene: 2. The CDR3 protein is CASSIAGGEETQYF. The DNA for the CDR3 is TGTGCCAGTAGTATAGCTGGGGGGGAAGAGACCCAGTACTTC.

This clonotype was observed many times. At one boundary the junction diverges from the germline segment, which might be a read error. The chain joins TRBV15 to TRBJ1-4; D ambiguous. The CDR3 consists of 13 residues. CDR1 and CDR2 from the germline V gene are LNHNV and YYDKDF (reference sequence). The DNA for the CDR3 is TGCGCCACCAGCAGAGTCGGGAATGAAAAACTGTTTTTT. Encoded protein: CATSRVGNEKLFF.

This clonotype was found many times. The CDR3: CASSLARGSYNEQFF. The CDR3 nucleotides are TGTGCCAGCAGCTTAGCGAGGGGGAGCTACAATGAGCAGTTCTTC. The gene calls are TRBV7-2 and TRBJ2-1; a weak D match, TRBD1 (6 bases). The V end was cut by 0 bases, the J end by 3 bases, with 9 bases between. This CDR3 is 15 amino acids long. From germline, CDR1 is SGHTA and CDR2 FQGNSA.

This clonotype was seen repeatedly, ten times or more. The rearrangement joins TRBV2 to TRBJ2-3, with TRBD2 matching over 8 bases. The CDR3 has 17 residues. V trimming: 2 bases; J trimming: 2 bases; junction bases outside the gene matches: 9. Germline CDR1 reads SNHLY; CDR2 reads FYNNEI. The CDR3 sequence is CASSELILADHTDTQYF. The CDR3 DNA reads TGTGCCAGCAGTGAACTTATACTAGCGGATCACACAGATACGCAGTATTTT.

The chain links TRBV9 to TRBJ1-6; D is possibly TRBD1 (6 bases). Trimming left V 3 bases short and J 7 bases short, with 11 bases between. Germline values: CDR1 SGDLS, CDR2 YYNGEE. The CDR3 runs to 14 residues. The chain's CDR3 is CASSGGQPNSPLHF. The DNA for the CDR3 is TGTGCCAGCAGCGGGGGACAACCAAATTCACCCCTCCACTTT.

The chain is built from TRBV19 and TRBJ2-1; maybe TRBD2 (5 bases). CDR1 and CDR2 (germline): LNHDA, SQIVND (reference sequence). The V and J ends lost 2 bases and 8 bases respectively, with 13 bases between them. The CDR3 totals 14 residues. The DNA of the CDR3 is TGTGCCAGTAGTATACAACTTCCCGGGGATGAGCAGTTCTTC. Its protein is CASSIQLPGDEQFF.

The rearrangement links TRBV29-1 to TRBJ1-2, with D perhaps matching TRBD1 (5 bases). Trimming cost V 5 bases and J 0 bases, with 13 bases left between them. Germline-derived CDR1 and CDR2 are SQVTM and ANQGSEA. The CDR3 sequence is 14 residues long. CDR3 sequence: CSVFSGTSNYGYTF. CDR3 coding DNA: TGCAGCGTTTTCTCTGGGACCTCTAACTATGGCTACACCTTC.

This clonotype was observed at least ten times. CDR3 residues: CASSSPSGTSYEQYF. DNA for the CDR3: TGTGCCAGCAGTTCACCTAGCGGCACCTCCTACGAGCAGTACTTC. The V call is TRBV28, the J call TRBJ2-7, with 7 bases aligning to TRBD2. The V and J ends lost 4 bases and 0 bases, in that order; junction bases with no gene match: 6. The length of the CDR3 is 15 residues. Germline CDR1 reads MDHEN; CDR2 reads SYDVKM.

The sample holds many counts of this clonotype. The CDR3 DNA reads as TGTGCCAGCAGCCAAGTCTTAGCGGGAGTCGGGGGGGGGCAGTTCTTC. Its protein is CASSQVLAGVGGGQFF. This chain uses TRBV3-1 with TRBJ2-1, with 9 bases matching TRBD2. In germline, CDR1 is LGHDT, CDR2 YNNKEL (reference sequence). This CDR3 is 16 amino acids long. V was pared by 1 base and J by 12 bases, with 13 bases of the junction left unmatched.

At least ten counts were recorded for this clonotype. The chain recombines TRBV7-2 with TRBJ2-1, with a weak D call TRBD2 (6 bases). The CDR3 has 12 amino acids. V was trimmed by 5 bases and J by 9 bases, leaving 11 bases between them. Germline V gives CDR1 SGHTA, CDR2 FQGNSA. The CDR3 protein is CASSRGSREQFF. The CDR3 DNA follows: TGTGCCAGCAGCCGGGGGAGTCGTGAGCAGTTCTTC.

This clonotype appeared a few times. The V gene is TRBV6-2 or TRBV6-3, the J gene TRBJ1-1; unclear D gene. Looked up from germline, CDR1 is MNHEY and CDR2 is SVGEGT. The CDR3 is 17 residues long. The V end lost 2 bases, the J end lost 0 bases, and 16 bases lay between the germline ends. CDR3 nucleotides: TGTGCCAGCAGTTACAATAGAGTCACAGCCCTGAACACTGAAGCTTTCTTT. Its translation is CASSYNRVTALNTEAFF.

The sample holds many counts of this clonotype. V is TRBV11-2 and J is TRBJ2-1; 7 bases agree with TRBD2. The CDR3 is 15 residues long. The germline V gene has CDR1 SGHAT and CDR2 FQNNGV. With V trimmed by 5 bases and J by 5 bases, 9 bases remained unmatched. The CDR3 protein is CASSRGPSGNNEQFF. The CDR3 DNA is TGTGCCAGCAGCAGGGGCCCTAGCGGCAACAATGAGCAGTTCTTC. The full variable domain, with the rest looked up from reference TRBV11-2 and TRBJ2-1, is EAGVAQSPRYKIIEKRQSVAFWCNPISGHATLYWYQQILGQGPKLLIQFQNNGVVDDSQLPKDRFSAERLKGVDSTLKIQPAKLEDSAVYLCASSRGPSGNNEQFFGPGTRLTVL.

This clonotype was found many times. The J gene is TRBJ1-1, the V gene TRBV27, with a weak D call TRBD1 (5 bases). Germline CDR1 and CDR2: MNHEY and SMNVEV (reference sequence). The CDR3 is 19 amino acids. V lost 5 bases and J lost 0, with 25 bases in between. Here the CDR3 DNA reads TGTGCCAGCAGTCCACCTATCCTTTCCGACAGAGAAATGAACACTGAAGCTTTCTTT. Translation: CASSPPILSDREMNTEAFF.

The chain has TRBV5-1 and TRBJ2-2; 8 nucleotides line up with TRBD1. CDR1 is SGHRS, CDR2 YFSETQ, per germline. This CDR3 is 15 amino acids long. V gave up 0 bases and J gave up 6 bases; unmatched junction bases: 4. CDR3 protein: CASSLGDRGAGELFF. The DNA for the CDR3 is TGCGCCAGCAGCTTGGGTGACAGGGGCGCCGGGGAGCTGTTTTTT.

This clonotype was seen many times. V gene TRBV7-2 combines with J gene TRBJ2-1; TRBD2 might be the D (5 bases). V was cut by 1 base and J by 5 bases, with 6 bases left in between. CDR3 size: 13 residues. Germline assignment: CDR1 SGHTA and CDR2 FQGNSA. CDR3 coding DNA: TGTGCCAGCAGCTTAGGGAGGCACAATGAGCAGTTCTTC. Its translation is CASSLGRHNEQFF. The whole variable domain, filled in from reference TRBV7-2 and TRBJ2-1, reads GAGVSQSPSNKVTEKGKDVELRCDPISGHTALYWYRQSLGQGLEFLIYFQGNSAPDKSGLPSDRFSAERTGGSVSTLTIQRTQQEDSAVYLCASSLGRHNEQFFGPGTRLTVL.

This clonotype has a count of ten or more. The rearrangement links TRBV28 to TRBJ2-5, with 7 nucleotides matching TRBD2. Germline V gives CDR1 MDHEN, CDR2 SYDVKM. J gave up 4 bases and V 10 bases, and 9 bases lay outside the gene matches. The CDR3 contains 13 residues. CDR3 amino acids: CATREGGRETQYF. CDR3 nucleotides: TGTGCCACCAGAGAGGGAGGGAGAGAGACCCAGTACTTC.

This clonotype occurred many times. The chain couples TRBV6-1 to TRBJ2-7; D unresolved. V shed 0 bases and J shed 3 bases, with 9 bases lying between them. The CDR3 spans 14 residues. Germline V lookup: CDR1 MNHNS, CDR2 SASEGT. The CDR3: CASSEALQVYEQYF. The CDR3 DNA follows: TGTGCCAGCAGTGAAGCGCTTCAGGTCTACGAGCAGTACTTC.

Points on this clonotype: A read error is possible here, since a much larger clone lies one base away. This chain links TRBV6-1 with TRBJ2-5, with a possible D match to TRBD1 (5 bases). The CDR3 is 13 amino acids. CDR1 is MNHNS and CDR2 is SASEGT in the germline V gene. Trimming removed 5 bases at V and 10 bases at J, with 17 bases between. Here the CDR3 DNA reads TGTGCCAGCAGTCTCGCCAGGGTTCAGATCCAGTACTTC. Protein: CASSLARVQIQYF.

The table lists this clonotype with a few counts. The chain recombines TRBV29-1 with TRBJ1-1; a weak D match, TRBD1 (5 bases). Germline assignment: CDR1 SQVTM and CDR2 ANQGSEA. This CDR3 spans 14 amino acids. The V gene lost 4 bases and the J gene lost 10 bases, with 22 bases spanning the gap. For the CDR3, the DNA is TGCAGCGTTGCCGGGACGGCCATGGGTAGGGGAGCTTTCTTT. Its protein is CSVAGTAMGRGAFF.

This clonotype was observed at least ten times. The chain is built from TRBV28 and TRBJ2-3; 8 bases map to TRBD2. J lost 2 bases, V lost 5 bases, and 6 bases had no gene match. The CDR3 is 15 residues long. Germline-derived CDR1 and CDR2 are MDHEN and SYDVKM. The DNA for the CDR3 is TGTGCCAGCAGTGATGCGGGGGGAACCACAGATACGCAGTATTTT. It translates to CASSDAGGTTDTQYF.

This clonotype was recorded at least ten times. This CDR3 reads CASSLGTGNNSPLHF. The CDR3 DNA reads TGTGCCAGCAGTTTAGGTACAGGGAATAATTCACCCCTCCACTTT. This sequence joins TRBV28 and TRBJ1-6, with D maybe TRBD1 (6 bases). The CDR3 contains 15 residues. V lost 2 bases, J lost 5 bases, and 10 bases lay in between. Per germline, CDR1 MDHEN and CDR2 SYDVKM.